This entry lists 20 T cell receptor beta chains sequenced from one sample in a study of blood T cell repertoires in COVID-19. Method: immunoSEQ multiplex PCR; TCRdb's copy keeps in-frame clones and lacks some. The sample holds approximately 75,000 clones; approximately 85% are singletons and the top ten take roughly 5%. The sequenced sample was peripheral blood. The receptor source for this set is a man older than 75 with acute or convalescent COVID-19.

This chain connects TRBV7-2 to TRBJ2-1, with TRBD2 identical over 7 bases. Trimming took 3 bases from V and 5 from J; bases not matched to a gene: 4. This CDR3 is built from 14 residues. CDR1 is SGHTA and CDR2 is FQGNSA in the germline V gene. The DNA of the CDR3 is TGTGCCAGCAGCTTGCGACTAGCCCACAATGAGCAGTTCTTC. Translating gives CASSLRLAHNEQFF.

Written as DNA, the CDR3 is TGTGCCAGCAGTACCCAATTACCGGGAGGGGAGCAGTTCTTC. Residues: CASSTQLPGGEQFF. This chain uses TRBV2 with TRBJ2-1; 8 nucleotides match TRBD2. The CDR3 is made up of 14 amino acids. V was pared by 5 bases and J by 10 bases, with 10 bases of the junction left unmatched. CDR1 is SNHLY, CDR2 FYNNEI, per germline.

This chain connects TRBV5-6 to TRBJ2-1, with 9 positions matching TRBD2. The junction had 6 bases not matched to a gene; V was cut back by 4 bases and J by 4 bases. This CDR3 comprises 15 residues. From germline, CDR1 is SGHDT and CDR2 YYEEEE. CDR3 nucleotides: TGTGCCAGCAGCCTTTTAGCGGGAGCTTACAATGAGCAGTTCTTC. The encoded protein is CASSLLAGAYNEQFF.

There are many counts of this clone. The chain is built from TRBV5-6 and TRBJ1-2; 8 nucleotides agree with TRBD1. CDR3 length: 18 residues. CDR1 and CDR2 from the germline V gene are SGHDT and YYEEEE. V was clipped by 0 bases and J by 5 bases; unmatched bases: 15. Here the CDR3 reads CASSLEEGQGVYFYGYTF. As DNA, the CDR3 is TGTGCCAGCAGCTTGGAGGAAGGACAGGGCGTGTATTTTTATGGCTACACCTTC.

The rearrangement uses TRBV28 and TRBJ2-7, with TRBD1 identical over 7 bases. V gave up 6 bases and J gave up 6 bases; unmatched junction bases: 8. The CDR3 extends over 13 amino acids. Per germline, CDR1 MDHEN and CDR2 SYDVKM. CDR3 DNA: TGTGCCAGCAGCTACGAGACAGGGACCGAGCAGTACTTC. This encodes CASSYETGTEQYF.

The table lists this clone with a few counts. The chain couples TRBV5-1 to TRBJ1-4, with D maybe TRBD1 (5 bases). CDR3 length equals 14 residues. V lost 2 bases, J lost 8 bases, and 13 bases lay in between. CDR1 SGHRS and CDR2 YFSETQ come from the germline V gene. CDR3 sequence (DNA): TGCGCCAGCAGCTTTACAGGATTGGAAGAAAAACTGTTTTTT. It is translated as CASSFTGLEEKLFF.

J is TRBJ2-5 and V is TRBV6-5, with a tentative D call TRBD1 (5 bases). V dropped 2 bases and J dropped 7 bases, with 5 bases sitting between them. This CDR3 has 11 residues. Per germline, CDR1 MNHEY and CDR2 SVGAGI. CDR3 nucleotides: TGTGCCAGCAGTTACAGGGGGACCCAGTACTTC. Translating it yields CASSYRGTQYF.

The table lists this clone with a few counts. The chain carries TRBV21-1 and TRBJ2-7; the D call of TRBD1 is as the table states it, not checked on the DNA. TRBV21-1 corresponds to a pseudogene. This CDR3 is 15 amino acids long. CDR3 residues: CASSKEILGVYEQYF. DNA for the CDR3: TGTGCCAGCAGCAAAGAAATACTGGGCGTCTACGAGCAGTACTTC.

The CDR3: CASSYVLAGVREQFF. DNA of the CDR3: TGTGCCAGCAGTTACGTCCTAGCGGGAGTACGTGAGCAGTTCTTC. V usage is TRBV6-2 or TRBV6-3 and J usage is TRBJ2-1, with 10 bases identical to TRBD2. The CDR3 length is 15 residues. Germline CDR1 reads MNHEY; CDR2 reads SVGEGT. The V segment lost 2 bases and the J segment 9 bases; nucleotides outside the gene matches: 7.

The chain's CDR3 is CASSSGSTDTQYF. In DNA form, the CDR3 reads TGTGCCAGCAGTAGCGGGAGCACAGATACGCAGTATTTT. The chain carries TRBV6-4 and TRBJ2-3, with D possibly TRBD2 on 6 matching bases. The CDR3 sequence is 13 residues long. Trimming stripped 5 bases from V and 0 bases from J, with 6 bases between. Germline V lookup: CDR1 MRHNA, CDR2 SNTAGT.

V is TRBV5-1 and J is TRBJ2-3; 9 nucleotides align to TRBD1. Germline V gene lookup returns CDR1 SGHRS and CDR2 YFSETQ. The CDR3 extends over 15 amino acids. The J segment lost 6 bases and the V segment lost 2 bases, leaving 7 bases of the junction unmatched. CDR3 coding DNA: TGCGCCAGCAGCTTTCTAACAGGGGGCTATGATACGCAGTATTTT. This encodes CASSFLTGGYDTQYF.

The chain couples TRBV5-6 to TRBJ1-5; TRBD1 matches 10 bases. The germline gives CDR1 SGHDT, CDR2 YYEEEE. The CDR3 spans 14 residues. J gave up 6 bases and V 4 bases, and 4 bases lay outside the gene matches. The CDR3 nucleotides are TGTGCCAGCAGCCTCGGACAGGGGGGTCAGCCCCAGCATTTT. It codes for CASSLGQGGQPQHF.

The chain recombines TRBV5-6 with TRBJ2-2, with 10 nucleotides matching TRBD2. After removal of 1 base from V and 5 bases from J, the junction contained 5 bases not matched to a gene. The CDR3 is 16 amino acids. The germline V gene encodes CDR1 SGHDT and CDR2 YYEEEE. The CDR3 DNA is TGTGCCAGCAGCTTGCCTAGCGGGAGATTGACCGGGGAGCTGTTTTTT. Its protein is CASSLPSGRLTGELFF.

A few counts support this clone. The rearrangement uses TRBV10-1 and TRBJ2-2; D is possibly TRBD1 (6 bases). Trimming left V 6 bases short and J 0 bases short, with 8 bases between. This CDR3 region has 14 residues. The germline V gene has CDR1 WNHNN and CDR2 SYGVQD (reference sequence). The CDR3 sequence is CASRTGPNTGELFF. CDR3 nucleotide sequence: TGCGCCAGCAGGACAGGACCGAACACCGGGGAGCTGTTTTTT.

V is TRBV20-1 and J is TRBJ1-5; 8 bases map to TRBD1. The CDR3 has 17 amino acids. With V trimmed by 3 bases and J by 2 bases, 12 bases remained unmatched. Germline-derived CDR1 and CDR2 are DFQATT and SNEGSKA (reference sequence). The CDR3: CSASNPDRGWGNQPQHF. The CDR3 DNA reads TGCAGTGCTAGTAACCCTGACAGGGGTTGGGGCAATCAGCCCCAGCATTTT.

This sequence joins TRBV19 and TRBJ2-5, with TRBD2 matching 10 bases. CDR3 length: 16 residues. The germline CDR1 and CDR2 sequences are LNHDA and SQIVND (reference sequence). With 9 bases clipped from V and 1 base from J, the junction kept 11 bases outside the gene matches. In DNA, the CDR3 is TGTGCCAGCTGGGGACCCAGCGGGGGGGTCCAAGAGACCCAGTACTTC. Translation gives CASWGPSGGVQETQYF.

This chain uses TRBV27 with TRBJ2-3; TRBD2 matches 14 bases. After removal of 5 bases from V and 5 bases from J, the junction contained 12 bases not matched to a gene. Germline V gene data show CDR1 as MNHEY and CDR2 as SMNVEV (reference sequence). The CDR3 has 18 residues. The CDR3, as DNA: TGTGCCAGCAGTGTGATGCAAGGGACTAGCGGGAGAGTAGATACGCAGTATTTT. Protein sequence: CASSVMQGTSGRVDTQYF.

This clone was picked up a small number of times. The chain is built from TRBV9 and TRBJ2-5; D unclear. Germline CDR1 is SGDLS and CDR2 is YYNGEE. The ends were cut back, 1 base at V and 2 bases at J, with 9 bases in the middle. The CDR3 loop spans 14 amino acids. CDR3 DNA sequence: TGTGCCAGCAGCGTATCCCAGGAACAAGAGACCCAGTACTTC. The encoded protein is CASSVSQEQETQYF.

CDR3 sequence (DNA): TGTGCCAGTAGTCAACCGGGACAAATTTACAATGAGCAGTTCTTC. This gives the protein CASSQPGQIYNEQFF. The chain recombines TRBV19 with TRBJ2-1; tentative D call: TRBD1 (6 bases). The V end was cut by 5 bases, the J end by 4 bases, with 15 bases between. This CDR3 has 15 amino acids. Germline V gene sequence: CDR1 LNHDA, CDR2 SQIVND (reference sequence).

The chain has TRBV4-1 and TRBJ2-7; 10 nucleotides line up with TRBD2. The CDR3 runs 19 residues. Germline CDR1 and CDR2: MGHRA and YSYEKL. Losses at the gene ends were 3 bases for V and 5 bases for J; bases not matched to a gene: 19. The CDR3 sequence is CASSHFSRTSGPAGDEQYF. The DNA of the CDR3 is TGCGCCAGCAGCCATTTCTCGAGGACTAGCGGACCAGCAGGCGACGAGCAGTACTTC.